The 9 T cell receptor beta chains reported below all come from one sample, sequenced in a study of blood T cell repertoires in COVID-19 (dated by TCRdb to the early 2020s). Libraries were prepared through the immunoSEQ multiplex PCR assay. As stored in TCRdb, this immuneACCESS dataset retains in-frame rearrangements with V and J assigned. A fraction of the clones does not appear; measured against another copy, unresolved V genes explain less than half of the discrepancy, and the remainder lacks a known reason. Across this sample there are tens of thousands of clones, with over 60% seen only once. The ten largest clones represent around 7% of the sample. The specimen was peripheral blood. These TCRs come from a man aged 65 to 85 with acute or convalescent COVID-19.

This chain connects TRBV28 to TRBJ1-1; D is ambiguous. The germline gives CDR1 MDHEN, CDR2 SYDVKM. The V gene lost 6 bases and the J gene lost 7 bases, with 9 bases spanning the gap. The CDR3 covers 11 residues. The CDR3 is CASRWAVEAFF. The CDR3 DNA is TGTGCCAGCAGATGGGCAGTTGAAGCTTTCTTT. Based on the CDR3 plus reference TRBV28 and TRBJ1-1, the full variable domain is DVKVTQSSRYLVKRTGEKVFLECVQDMDHENMFWYRQDPGLGLRLIYFSYDVKMKEKGDIPEGYSVSREKKERFSLILESASTNQTSMYLCASRWAVEAFFGQGTRLTVV.

The chain joins TRBV9 to TRBJ2-3; D possibly corresponds to TRBD1 (6 bases). CDR3 length: 14 residues. The germline V and J ends were trimmed by 3 bases and 2 bases, with 10 bases remaining between them. Germline CDR1 SGDLS, CDR2 YYNGEE. The chain's CDR3 is CASSARGLTDTQYF. The DNA for the CDR3 is TGTGCCAGCAGCGCCAGGGGTCTCACAGATACGCAGTATTTT.

The chain is built from TRBV5-4 and TRBJ2-1; the D gene is possibly TRBD1 (6 bases). This CDR3 has 14 residues. V was trimmed by 4 bases and J by 6 bases, leaving 14 bases between them. Germline V lookup: CDR1 SGHNT, CDR2 YYREEE (reference sequence). This CDR3 is CASSAQGSVNEQFF. CDR3 bases: TGTGCCAGCAGCGCACAGGGCTCGGTCAATGAGCAGTTCTTC.

The chain recombines TRBV11-1 with TRBJ1-2, with D possibly TRBD1 on 5 matching bases. Trimming shortened V by 4 bases and J by 7 bases, and 13 bases separated the two germline ends. The V gene's germline CDR1 is SGHAT and CDR2 FQDESV (reference sequence). The CDR3 covers 13 residues. This CDR3 reads CASSWSGGGGYTF. Written as DNA, the CDR3 is TGTGCCAGCAGCTGGTCCGGGGGAGGTGGCTACACCTTC.

The chain links TRBV19 to TRBJ1-2, with D possibly being TRBD1 (6 bases). Trimming cost V 2 bases and J 4 bases, with 14 bases left between them. CDR1 and CDR2 from the germline V gene are LNHDA and SQIVND (reference sequence). This CDR3 region has 15 residues. CDR3 in amino acids: CASSIQGTSIYGYTF. The CDR3 bases are TGTGCCAGTAGTATACAGGGGACCTCAATCTATGGCTACACCTTC.

For the CDR3, the DNA is TGTGCCAGCAGCGTACAAGACCGGGACAGGGGCCGGGAGCAGTACTTC. It is translated as CASSVQDRDRGREQYF. The J gene is TRBJ2-7, the V gene TRBV7-9; 10 positions agree with TRBD1. CDR3 length: 16 residues. The V gene's germline CDR1 is SEHNR and CDR2 FQNEAQ (reference sequence). The V gene end was trimmed by 5 bases and the J gene end by 7 bases; junction bases not matched to a gene: 14.

This chain uses TRBV27 with TRBJ2-7; D call uncertain. Trimming removed 3 bases at V and 3 bases at J, with 9 bases between. This CDR3 contains 13 residues. CDR1 and CDR2 from the germline V gene are MNHEY and SMNVEV (reference sequence). The CDR3 reads CASSFGQVYEQYF. For the CDR3, the DNA is TGTGCCAGCAGTTTTGGGCAGGTCTACGAGCAGTACTTC.

J is TRBJ2-3 and V is TRBV9, with 8 bases matching TRBD2. Trimming took 4 bases from V and 0 from J; bases not matched to a gene: 7. The V gene's germline CDR1 is SGDLS and CDR2 YYNGEE. The CDR3 loop spans 16 amino acids. The CDR3 loop reads CASSPRTSISTDTQYF. DNA of the CDR3: TGTGCCAGCAGCCCCCGGACTAGCATAAGCACAGATACGCAGTATTTT.

DNA of the CDR3: TGTGCCAGCAGTGAGGAGTCTAGCGGGAGGGTGGCAGATACGCAGTATTTT. Amino acids: CASSEESSGRVADTQYF. The genes are TRBV6-1 and TRBJ2-3; TRBD2 matches 12 bases. From germline, CDR1 is MNHNS and CDR2 SASEGT. CDR3 length: 17 residues. With V trimmed by 3 bases and J by 4 bases, 8 bases remained unmatched.